Reported below is one TCR beta chain. This sample was included in a study of OX40 agonist ivuxolimab in advanced cancers. Study background: Three patients, one with hepatocellular carcinoma and two with cutaneous melanoma, responded partially.

Measured with immunoSEQ multiplex PCR; TCRdb has only the in-frame clones, and not every one. The sample records tens of thousands of clones, roughly 87% being singletons. V lost 5 bases, J lost 0 bases, and 6 bases stayed unmatched. Germline CDR1 MNHEY, CDR2 SMNVEV (reference sequence). This CDR3 spans 16 amino acids. Specimen: CD4+ or CD8+ T cells sorted from blood, collected in a trial of the OX40 agonist ivuxolimab. The origin of this receptor is an adult with an advanced solid tumor such as melanoma, head and neck, liver or kidney cancer. The chain uses TRBV27 and TRBJ2-7; the match to TRBD2 covers 11 bases. CDR3 sequence: CASSTVAGGPSYEQYF. DNA of the CDR3: TGTGCCAGCAGTACCGTAGCGGGAGGGCCCTCCTACGAGCAGTACTTC.